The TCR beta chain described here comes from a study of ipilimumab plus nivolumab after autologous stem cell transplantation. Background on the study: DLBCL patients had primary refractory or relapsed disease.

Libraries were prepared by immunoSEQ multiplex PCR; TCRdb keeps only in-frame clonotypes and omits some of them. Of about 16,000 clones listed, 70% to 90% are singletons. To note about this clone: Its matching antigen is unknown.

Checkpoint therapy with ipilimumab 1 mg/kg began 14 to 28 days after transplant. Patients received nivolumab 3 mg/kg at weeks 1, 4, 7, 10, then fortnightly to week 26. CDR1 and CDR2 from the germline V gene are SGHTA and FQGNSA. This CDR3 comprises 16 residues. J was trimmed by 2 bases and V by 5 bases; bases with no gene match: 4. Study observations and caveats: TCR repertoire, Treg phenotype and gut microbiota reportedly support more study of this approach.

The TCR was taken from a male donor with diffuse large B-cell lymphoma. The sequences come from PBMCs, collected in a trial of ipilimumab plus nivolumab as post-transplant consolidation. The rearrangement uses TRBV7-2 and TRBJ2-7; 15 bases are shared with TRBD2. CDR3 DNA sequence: TGTGCCAGCAGCCCACGGACTAGCGGGGGGGCCTACGAGCAGTACTTC. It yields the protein CASSPRTSGGAYEQYF.